This entry lists 4 T cell receptor beta chains sequenced from one sample in a study of blood T cell repertoires in COVID-19. Produced via immunoSEQ multiplex PCR; TCRdb's table is partial and in-frame only. This sample has about 100,000 clones, with 86% found just once. The sample was peripheral blood. The receptors here all came from a man older than 75 with active or convalescent COVID-19.

This chain links TRBV29-1 with TRBJ1-2, with 8 bases lining up with TRBD1. This CDR3 has 12 amino acids. The ends lost 7 bases at V and 6 bases at J; junction bases unmatched: 7. The V gene's germline CDR1 is SQVTM and CDR2 ANQGSEA. The CDR3 DNA is TGCAGCGCCGGACAGGGTGAAAATGGCTACACCTTC. Translation gives CSAGQGENGYTF.

This sequence joins TRBV9 and TRBJ2-3; D is possibly TRBD2 (5 bases). The germline CDR1 and CDR2 sequences are SGDLS and YYNGEE. Deletions cut 0 bases from V and 1 base from J, with 18 bases between. The CDR3 covers 18 residues. The CDR3 loop reads CASSVGTGGSFGTDTQYF. The CDR3 region has the DNA TGTGCCAGCAGCGTAGGAACGGGTGGGAGTTTTGGCACAGATACGCAGTATTTT.

The rearrangement joins TRBV28 to TRBJ1-2; D remains unclear. V lost 7 bases and J 7 bases, leaving 28 bases between the germline ends. Germline values: CDR1 MDHEN, CDR2 SYDVKM. The CDR3 covers 17 residues. CDR3 in DNA: TGTGCCAGCACCCTGGGCGGGATCCTCATCCAAGGCGGTGGCTACACCTTC. This codes for CASTLGGILIQGGGYTF.

The genes are TRBV5-1 and TRBJ2-1, with TRBD2 matching over 8 bases. The V gene's germline CDR1 is SGHRS and CDR2 YFSETQ. Losses at the gene ends were 4 bases for V and 9 bases for J; bases not matched to a gene: 9. The CDR3 has 14 amino acids. In DNA, the CDR3 is TGCGCCAGCAGCGCTGGACTAGCCCCCCTTGAGCAGTTCTTC. This codes for CASSAGLAPLEQFF.